This entry lists 31 T cell receptor beta chains sequenced from one sample in a study of cytomegalovirus exposure and HLA in healthy donors. The protocol was immunoSEQ multiplex PCR, while the TCRdb copy is restricted to in-frame clones and leaves out a portion. The sample yields roughly 190,000 clones, about 89% seen once. The sequencing sample was made of PBMCs. Receptor source: a man between 25 and 39 years old in good health and CMV-seropositive.

J is TRBJ2-7 and V is TRBV21-1; TRBD1 is the table's D call and was not checked against the DNA. TRBV21-1 is tagged as a pseudogene. This CDR3 has 15 residues. CDR3 nucleotide sequence: TGTGCCAGCACCCCTCCGGGACAGCTTAGGGGCGAGCAGTACTTC. It codes for CASTPPGQLRGEQYF.

The chain uses TRBV6-5 and TRBJ2-7; 15 bases line up with TRBD2. With 6 bases clipped from V and 11 bases from J, the junction kept 8 bases outside the gene matches. CDR3 length equals 14 residues. The germline V gene has CDR1 MNHEY and CDR2 SVGAGI. Here the CDR3 reads CASSGTSGGRSEYF. The CDR3 bases are TGTGCCAGCAGCGGGACTAGCGGGGGGAGGTCAGAGTACTTC.

With respect to this clone: This sample includes further DNA sequences coding for the same CDR3. The chain links TRBV9 to TRBJ1-5; 9 bases map to TRBD1. This CDR3 is built from 14 residues. After removal of 0 bases from V and 5 bases from J, the junction contained 0 bases not matched to a gene. From germline, CDR1 is SGDLS and CDR2 YYNGEE. This CDR3 reads CASSVGQGDQPQHF. CDR3 in DNA: TGTGCCAGCAGCGTAGGACAGGGGGATCAGCCCCAGCATTTT. Variable domain in full (rest from reference TRBV9 and TRBJ1-5): DSGVTQTPKHLITATGQRVTLRCSPRSGDLSVYWYQQSLDQGLQFLIQYYNGEERAKGNILERFSAQQFPDLHSELNLSSLELGDSALYFCASSVGQGDQPQHFGDGTRLSIL.

The rearrangement links TRBV7-9 to TRBJ1-5; weak D call: TRBD1 (5 bases). The germline V gene has CDR1 SEHNR and CDR2 FQNEAQ (reference sequence). This CDR3 is 15 amino acids long. The V gene lost 5 bases and the J gene lost 2 bases, with 13 bases spanning the gap. The CDR3: CASSETGMGNQPQHF. The CDR3 bases are TGTGCCAGCAGCGAAACAGGTATGGGCAATCAGCCCCAGCATTTT.

The table lists this clone with a count of one. This rearrangement joins TRBV5-5 to TRBJ2-5; 10 nucleotides align to TRBD2. With V trimmed by 3 bases and J by 5 bases, 7 bases remained unmatched. Germline values: CDR1 SGHKS, CDR2 YYEKEE (reference sequence). The CDR3 has 15 amino acids. CDR3 bases: TGTGCCAGCAGCTCGAGCGGGAGGGCCGGGGAGACCCAGTACTTC. This encodes CASSSSGRAGETQYF.

The sample holds one count of this clone. V and J are TRBV13 and TRBJ2-7; 8 bases map to TRBD2. Germline V gene data show CDR1 as PRHDT and CDR2 as FYEKMQ (reference sequence). The CDR3 contains 15 residues. The V and J ends lost 2 bases and 6 bases, in that order; junction bases with no gene match: 9. The CDR3 sequence is CASSLRTSPASEQYF. The CDR3 DNA reads as TGTGCCAGCAGCTTAAGGACTAGCCCTGCATCCGAGCAGTACTTC.

The chain carries TRBV7-2 and TRBJ1-2; 9 bases are shared with TRBD1. With V trimmed by 4 bases and J by 8 bases, 11 bases remained unmatched. The length of the CDR3 is 15 residues. Germline loops: CDR1 SGHTA, CDR2 FQGNSA. The CDR3 coding sequence is TGTGCCAGCAGCTCGAGACGAACGGGACAGGGCGGCTACACCTTC. Its translation: CASSSRRTGQGGYTF.

This clone is a singleton in its sample. This chain uses TRBV19 with TRBJ1-5; 12 positions agree with TRBD1. J was trimmed by 4 bases and V by 4 bases; bases with no gene match: 2. CDR3 length: 15 amino acids. The V gene's germline CDR1 is LNHDA and CDR2 SQIVND (reference sequence). The CDR3 DNA reads TGTGCCAGTAGTAGGGACAGGGGGCTGAATCAGCCCCAGCATTTT. It translates to CASSRDRGLNQPQHF.

This CDR3 is CAWSPAGVYNSPLHF. The CDR3, as DNA: TGTGCCTGGAGTCCGGCCGGTGTCTATAATTCACCCCTCCACTTT. The chain recombines TRBV30 with TRBJ1-6; no clear D gene. The germline V gene encodes CDR1 GTSNPN and CDR2 SVGIG (reference sequence). The CDR3 loop spans 15 amino acids. V shed 2 bases and J shed 3 bases, with 11 bases lying between them.

The CDR3 reads CMGVGGTLAFF. The DNA for the CDR3 is TGCATGGGGGTTGGAGGAACTTTAGCTTTCTTT. This chain connects TRBV20-1 to TRBJ1-1, with D perhaps matching TRBD1 (5 bases). The V gene's germline CDR1 is DFQATT and CDR2 SNEGSKA (reference sequence). CDR3 size: 11 residues.

The CDR3 DNA is TGTGCCAGCAGCCCGACAGGGGGTTTGCTCGAGCAGTACTTC. Protein product: CASSPTGGLLEQYF. The chain uses TRBV27 and TRBJ2-7, with 9 bases matching TRBD1. The CDR3 length is 14 residues. Germline assignment: CDR1 MNHEY and CDR2 SMNVEV (reference sequence). V dropped 6 bases and J dropped 6; count of bases not matched to a gene: 9.

The J gene is TRBJ2-4, the V gene TRBV30; tentative D call: TRBD2 (6 bases). CDR1 and CDR2 from the germline V gene are GTSNPN and SVGIG (reference sequence). With 1 base removed from V and 0 bases from J, the gap between germline ends came to 7 bases. CDR3 length: 14 amino acids. The CDR3 spells CAWSGGVAKNIQYF. CDR3 in DNA: TGTGCCTGGAGTGGGGGGGTAGCCAAAAACATTCAGTACTTC.

This rearrangement joins TRBV19 to TRBJ2-3, with 10 positions matching TRBD2. The CDR3 extends over 16 amino acids. J lost 3 bases, V lost 4 bases, and 7 bases had no gene match. Per the germline V gene, CDR1 is LNHDA and CDR2 is SQIVND (reference sequence). DNA of the CDR3: TGTGCCAGTAGTAGGACTAGCGGAGGCGGTACAGATACGCAGTATTTT. Its protein is CASSRTSGGGTDTQYF. Full variable domain (remainder filled in from reference TRBV19 and TRBJ2-3): DGGITQSPKYLFRKEGQNVTLSCEQNLNHDAMYWYRQDPGQGLRLIYYSQIVNDFQKGDIAEGYSVSREKKESFPLTVTSAQKNPTAFYLCASSRTSGGGTDTQYFGPGTRLTVL.

J is TRBJ2-7 and V is TRBV25-1, with TRBD1 matching over 9 bases. Germline values: CDR1 MGHDK, CDR2 SYGVNS. This CDR3 has 15 residues. V was pared by 1 base and J by 4 bases, with 5 bases of the junction left unmatched. The CDR3 coding sequence is TGTGCCAGCAGTGAATTCGGGACAGGGATTTACGAGCAGTACTTC. Protein product: CASSEFGTGIYEQYF.

The chain is built from TRBV6-5 and TRBJ1-4; D might be TRBD1 (6 bases). Looked up from germline, CDR1 is MNHEY and CDR2 is SVGAGI. The CDR3 totals 13 residues. Trimming stripped 5 bases from V and 7 bases from J, with 11 bases between. The CDR3 DNA is TGTGCCAGCAGTACTCCGGGGGCTGAAAAACTGTTTTTT. Translating gives CASSTPGAEKLFF.

The J gene is TRBJ1-6, the V gene TRBV6-5, with unresolved D. The germline CDR1 and CDR2 sequences are MNHEY and SVGAGI. The CDR3 loop spans 14 amino acids. Trimming pared 2 bases from V and 6 bases from J, leaving 8 bases between. For the CDR3, the DNA is TGTGCCAGCAGTTACCCCCGCCCTAATTCACCCCTCCACTTT. Its protein is CASSYPRPNSPLHF.

Of note for this clone: Other DNA sequences in this specimen translate into the identical CDR3. This sequence joins TRBV5-1 and TRBJ2-1, with TRBD1 as a possible D gene (6 bases). The CDR3 contains 12 residues. The V end lost 4 bases, the J end lost 7 bases, and 9 bases lay between the germline ends. Germline V gene lookup returns CDR1 SGHRS and CDR2 YFSETQ. CDR3: CASSLQGNEQFF. The CDR3 nucleotides are TGCGCCAGCAGCCTGCAGGGGAATGAGCAGTTCTTC.

The chain has TRBV15 and TRBJ2-3, with D perhaps assigned TRBD1 or TRBD2 (6 bases each). The CDR3 has 15 amino acids. The V end lost 3 bases, the J end lost 3 bases, and 13 bases lay between the germline ends. CDR1 LNHNV and CDR2 YYDKDF come from the germline V gene (reference sequence). The CDR3 DNA sequence: TGTGCCACCAGCAGTCCCGGGGGCGAGACAGATACGCAGTATTTT. This sequence encodes CATSSPGGETDTQYF. Looking up the rest from reference TRBV15 and TRBJ2-3 gives the full variable domain: DAMVIQNPRYQVTQFGKPVTLSCSQTLNHNVMYWYQQKSSQAPKLLFHYYDKDFNNEADTPDNFQSRRPNTSFCFLDIRSPGLGDTAMYLCATSSPGGETDTQYFGPGTRLTVL.

The chain couples TRBV6-5 to TRBJ2-3, with D perhaps matching TRBD2 (6 bases). Germline CDR1 is MNHEY and CDR2 is SVGAGI. Trimming shortened V by 6 bases and J by 3 bases, and 13 bases separated the two germline ends. The CDR3 has 14 amino acids. As DNA, the CDR3 is TGTGCCAGCAGCTTACTGGGGAGGACAGATACGCAGTATTTT. Amino acid sequence: CASSLLGRTDTQYF.

CDR3 nucleotides: TGTGCCAGCAGCTTACAGACAGGGAGGGATGAAGCTTTCTTT. Its translation: CASSLQTGRDEAFF. The rearrangement links TRBV11-3 to TRBJ1-1; 7 bases match TRBD1. This CDR3 is built from 14 residues. The trim removed 2 bases at V and 7 bases at J, leaving 7 bases unmatched. Germline-derived CDR1 and CDR2 are SGHNT and YENEEA.

The rearrangement links TRBV7-9 to TRBJ1-5; 8 nucleotides agree with TRBD1. Germline values: CDR1 SEHNR, CDR2 FQNEAQ (reference sequence). The CDR3 has 16 residues. The V gene end was trimmed by 4 bases and the J gene end by 2 bases; junction bases not matched to a gene: 7. The CDR3 bases are TGTGCCAGCAGCTCCGGACAGGGAAAAGGCAATCAGCCCCAGCATTTT. Translated: CASSSGQGKGNQPQHF.

This chain uses TRBV2 with TRBJ1-1, with 9 nucleotides matching TRBD1. The V gene's germline CDR1 is SNHLY and CDR2 FYNNEI. CDR3 length: 14 amino acids. Trimming took 10 bases from V and 5 from J; bases not matched to a gene: 11. The CDR3 protein is CATIRQGTGTEAFF. Here the CDR3 DNA reads TGTGCCACTATACGTCAAGGGACAGGGACTGAAGCTTTCTTT.

This clone was observed a single time. The genes are TRBV7-2 and TRBJ1-1; no firm D call. V gave up 4 bases and J gave up 7 bases, with 10 bases separating them. CDR3 length: 12 amino acids. Germline V CDR1 and CDR2: SGHTA, FQGNSA. CDR3 DNA: TGTGCCAGCAGCTCCCAAAGGATTGAAGCTTTCTTT. Translation: CASSSQRIEAFF. Supplemented by reference TRBV7-2 and TRBJ1-1, the full variable domain reads GAGVSQSPSNKVTEKGKDVELRCDPISGHTALYWYRQSLGQGLEFLIYFQGNSAPDKSGLPSDRFSAERTGGSVSTLTIQRTQQEDSAVYLCASSSQRIEAFFGQGTRLTVV.

This chain links TRBV25-1 with TRBJ2-5; TRBD1 is a possible D gene (6 bases). The V gene's germline CDR1 is MGHDK and CDR2 SYGVNS. The CDR3 is made up of 16 amino acids. Trimming cost V 1 base and J 5 bases, with 17 bases left between them. The CDR3 protein is CASSELGASSWETQYF. The CDR3 DNA reads as TGTGCCAGCAGTGAATTGGGGGCTTCCAGTTGGGAGACCCAGTACTTC.

The chain has TRBV6-5 and TRBJ2-5; 7 nucleotides align to TRBD2. From germline, CDR1 is MNHEY and CDR2 SVGAGI. With 2 bases clipped from V and 4 bases from J, the junction kept 10 bases outside the gene matches. The CDR3 has 16 residues. The CDR3: CASSYGSGQGGETQYF. CDR3 nucleotides: TGTGCCAGCAGTTACGGTAGCGGGCAAGGAGGAGAGACCCAGTACTTC.

CDR3 loop: CASSTSGRLPYEQYF. CDR3 in DNA: TGTGCCAGCAGCACTAGCGGGAGGCTCCCCTACGAGCAGTACTTC. V and J are TRBV7-9 and TRBJ2-7; 12 bases align to TRBD2. The ends lost 5 bases at V and 2 bases at J; junction bases unmatched: 4. The CDR3 totals 15 residues. CDR1 and CDR2 (germline): SEHNR, FQNEAQ (reference sequence). The variable domain in full, completed from reference TRBV7-9 and TRBJ2-7, reads DTGVSQNPRHKITKRGQNVTFRCDPISEHNRLYWYRQTLGQGPEFLTYFQNEAQLEKSRLLSDRFSAERPKGSFSTLEIQRTEQGDSAMYLCASSTSGRLPYEQYFGPGTRLTVT.

The chain links TRBV28 to TRBJ2-7; 11 bases match TRBD2. With 3 bases clipped from V and 3 bases from J, the junction kept 7 bases outside the gene matches. The CDR3 length is 16 residues. From germline, CDR1 is MDHEN and CDR2 SYDVKM. CDR3 amino acids: CASSFRLAGGGYEQYF. The DNA for the CDR3 is TGTGCCAGCAGTTTTCGGCTAGCGGGAGGAGGCTACGAGCAGTACTTC.

J is TRBJ2-1 and V is TRBV11-3, with D perhaps given as TRBD1 or TRBD2 (5 bases each). Germline V gives CDR1 SGHNT, CDR2 YENEEA. Trimming left V 4 bases short and J 7 bases short, with 26 bases between. This CDR3 is built from 18 residues. This chain's CDR3 is CASSSRRPRDPVENEQFF. The CDR3 coding sequence is TGTGCCAGCAGCTCACGAAGGCCCCGGGACCCCGTAGAAAATGAGCAGTTCTTC.

The table lists this clone with a count of one. The J gene is TRBJ2-7, the V gene TRBV6-1; TRBD1 might be the D (5 bases). This CDR3 spans 15 amino acids. V shed 3 bases and J shed 0 bases, with 12 bases lying between them. Looked up from germline, CDR1 is MNHNS and CDR2 is SASEGT. The CDR3 nucleotides read TGTGCCAGCAGTGACGACAGTGCTAGCTCCTACGAGCAGTACTTC. Protein: CASSDDSASSYEQYF.

V is TRBV9 and J is TRBJ2-7, with D perhaps TRBD1 or TRBD2 (6 bases each). Germline lookup yields CDR1 SGDLS and CDR2 YYNGEE. Deletions cut 6 bases from V and 3 bases from J, with 19 bases between. The CDR3 length is 15 residues. Here the CDR3 DNA reads TGTGCCAGCAACCGCGGGGCAGGGGTAAACTACGAGCAGTACTTC. Residues: CASNRGAGVNYEQYF.

The chain carries TRBV11-3 and TRBJ2-7; D unresolved. The CDR3 totals 13 residues. The germline CDR1 and CDR2 sequences are SGHNT and YENEEA. The V end lost 2 bases, the J end lost 3 bases, and 8 bases lay between the germline ends. The CDR3 loop is CASSLNSDYEQYF. DNA for the CDR3: TGTGCCAGCAGCTTAAATTCGGACTACGAGCAGTACTTC.